The TCR beta chain described here comes from a study of regulatory T cells in long-lasting Graves disease. Sequencing libraries for TCR beta were prepared with iRepertoire HTBI primers and Arm-PCR of CDR3 regions. One entry per CDR3 protein results from TCRdb running MiXCR on the multiplex PCR reads. The profile shows about 320,000 distinct CDR3 sequences, 15% to 20% of them singletons. Described time point: newly diagnosed GD, antithyroid drugs for less than 3 months. After RNA was extracted from PBMCs, the TCR library was made from it. This clonotype was recorded many times. What it binds is unknown. Study-wide results and caveats: TRBV28, TRBJ1-2 and TRBJ2-5 emerged as the favored segments in persistent disease.

The germline CDR1 and CDR2 sequences are MDHEN and SYDVKM. V was shortened by 3 bases and J by 4 bases, with 18 bases between the two germline ends. The CDR3 consists of 16 residues. The V call is TRBV28, the J call TRBJ1-1; D remains ambiguous. The sequence was collected from a female donor with Graves disease. Sample: peripheral blood mononuclear cells (PBMCs), taken at new diagnosis, from a patient treated with antithyroid drugs. CDR3 sequence (DNA): TGTGCCAGCAGTTTCGGGCAGTTGGCGTTGCGCACTGAAGCTTTCTTT. The encoded protein is CASSFGQLALRTEAFF.